This is a list of T cell receptor beta chains from one sample in a study of cytomegalovirus exposure and HLA in healthy donors. TCRdb's table, derived via immunoSEQ multiplex PCR, lists solely in-frame clones and lacks some. Among about 150,000 clones, roughly 74% were seen once, and the ten largest hold roughly 10%. The sequencing input was PBMCs. The receptors originated from a man aged 18 to 29 in good health and CMV-seropositive. CDR3s include the opening cysteine and the closing phenylalanine or tryptophan. A D gene is named only where the DNA matches it firmly. Clone size is not always given. Where it is, it says once, few, many or a class for expanded clones.

d_call	v_call	j_call	cdr3_length	clone_size	cdr3_nt	cdr3_aa
TRBD1	TRBV18	TRBJ1-2	12	-	TGTGCCAGCTCAACGACAGGGGATGGCTACACCTTC	CASSTTGDGYTF
-	TRBV6-5	TRBJ1-2	14	-	TGTGCCAGCAGTTACGCGATGGAGACCTATGGCTACACCTTC	CASSYAMETYGYTF
TRBD1	TRBV18	TRBJ1-1	16	few	TGTGCCAGCGGAAGGGGGCTTGAGGGGCGCGGAACTGAAGCTTTCTTT	CASGRGLEGRGTEAFF
-	TRBV28	TRBJ1-1	14	-	TGTGCCAGCAGTTTACCCCAGATGCCTACTGAAGCTTTCTTT	CASSLPQMPTEAFF
-	TRBV7-8	TRBJ1-1	15	-	TGTGCCAGCAGCTTAGCTCTCGGTCCGGACACTGAAGCTTTCTTT	CASSLALGPDTEAFF
TRBD1	TRBV12-5	TRBJ1-2	14	-	TGTGCTAGTGGTTTGCAGACAGGGCTCTATGGCTACACCTTC	CASGLQTGLYGYTF
-	TRBV28	TRBJ1-1	17	-	TGTGCCAGCAGTTTCGGTGGGGCCACAGGGCCGCGGACTGAAGCTTTCTTT	CASSFGGATGPRTEAFF
-	TRBV7-9	TRBJ1-1	14	-	TGTGCCAGCGAGAACACCCCAGGAAACACTGAAGCTTTCTTT	CASENTPGNTEAFF
TRBD2	TRBV30	TRBJ2-7	18	-	TGTGCCTGGAGTGTACGGACTAGCGGGAGGGCTTTCCCCTACGAGCAGTACTTC	CAWSVRTSGRAFPYEQYF
TRBD1	TRBV7-3	TRBJ2-1	13	-	TGTGCCAGCAGTTCGACAGGGAGCAATGAGCAGTTCTTC	CASSSTGSNEQFF
TRBD2	TRBV5-3	TRBJ2-1	17	-	TGTGCCAGAAGCCCTCTAGCGGGAGGGCGAGAATACAATGAGCAGTTCTTC	CARSPLAGGREYNEQFF
TRBD1	TRBV19	TRBJ1-1	16	-	TGTGCCAGTGAAAACCGGGACAGGGTCATCAACACTGAAGCTTTCTTT	CASENRDRVINTEAFF
-	TRBV6-5	TRBJ1-2	12	-	TGTGCCAGCAGCTCAGGGATTTACGGCTACACCTTC	CASSSGIYGYTF
TRBD2	TRBV7-8	TRBJ2-5	14	-	TGTGCCAGCAGCTTAGGGACTAGCGGAGGCTTCCTGTACTTC	CASSLGTSGGFLYF
-	TRBV27	TRBJ1-2	13	-	TGTGCCAGCCGGGGGGACCTCAGCTATGGCTACACCTTC	CASRGDLSYGYTF
-	TRBV7-9	TRBJ2-1	17	few	TGTTCCAGCAGCTCTCCATCCCTATTACCACGCCGGTATGAGCAGTTCTTC	CSSSSPSLLPRRYEQFF
-	TRBV4-2	TRBJ2-2	16	once	TGTGCCAGCAGCCAAGAAAGCGGCTTTTTAACCGGGGAGCTGTTTTTT	CASSQESGFLTGELFF
TRBD2	TRBV12-5	TRBJ2-5	17	few	TGTGCTAGTGGTTTGGGGACTAGCGGGAGGCCCAAAGAGACCCAGTACTTC	CASGLGTSGRPKETQYF
-	TRBV7-9	TRBJ2-5	15	-	TGTGCCAGCAGCTTAGGACTAACAGAGCTAGAGACCCAGTACTTC	CASSLGLTELETQYF
-	TRBV7-9	TRBJ1-2	12	-	TGTGCCAGCAGCTTAATGTGGAGCAGCTACACCTTC	CASSLMWSSYTF
-	TRBV2	TRBJ1-3	13	-	TGTGCCTCCAAGGAGGGGTCAGGAAACACCATATATTTT	CASKEGSGNTIYF
-	TRBV7-8	TRBJ2-3	14	-	TGTGCCAGCAGCTCCGGGGTGGGTCCAGATACGCAGTATTTT	CASSSGVGPDTQYF
-	TRBV29-1	TRBJ2-5	13	once	TGCAGCGTGGCACTAGGGAGCGCGGAGACCCAGTACTTC	CSVALGSAETQYF
TRBD2	TRBV5-1	TRBJ2-3	16	once	TGCGCCAGCAGCCTAGCGGGAGGGCCGTTGGGAGATACGCAGTATTTT	CASSLAGGPLGDTQYF
-	TRBV11-3	TRBJ2-2	14	once	TGTGCCAGCAGCTTTAATAGGGGTCCCGGGGAGCTGTTTTTT	CASSFNRGPGELFF